Given below is one TCR beta chain in context. The antigen remains unidentified. One end of the junction fails to match germline, which may point to a read error. The CDR3 runs to 16 residues. Germline-derived CDR1 and CDR2 are DFQATT and SNEGSKA (reference sequence). The data belong to a study of blood T cells in healthy people across ages. Study summary: When template switching was applied, about one barcoded beta molecule was captured per two T cells. Study-wide results and caveats: Naive T cell percentage and TCR beta diversity correlated strongly.

A second PCR of roughly 7 to 11 cycles used a sample-barcoded 5' primer and a J-beta primer mix. From the 5' RACE reads, TCRdb called clonotypes with MiXCR, one entry per CDR3 protein. Of 1.5 million to 2 million distinct CDR3 sequences detected, 34% appear once; the ten largest clones hold roughly 12%. Each sample gave at least 6.5 million isolated PBMCs. The sequence derives from a woman aged 25 to 45 in good health. V gene TRBV20-1 combines with J gene TRBJ1-2; TRBD1 might be the D (6 bases). Input material: blood. The CDR3 is CRASERDKVGLRGYTF. The CDR3 DNA sequence: TGCCGTGCTAGCGAACGGGACAAGGTGGGTCTACGCGGCTACACCTTC.